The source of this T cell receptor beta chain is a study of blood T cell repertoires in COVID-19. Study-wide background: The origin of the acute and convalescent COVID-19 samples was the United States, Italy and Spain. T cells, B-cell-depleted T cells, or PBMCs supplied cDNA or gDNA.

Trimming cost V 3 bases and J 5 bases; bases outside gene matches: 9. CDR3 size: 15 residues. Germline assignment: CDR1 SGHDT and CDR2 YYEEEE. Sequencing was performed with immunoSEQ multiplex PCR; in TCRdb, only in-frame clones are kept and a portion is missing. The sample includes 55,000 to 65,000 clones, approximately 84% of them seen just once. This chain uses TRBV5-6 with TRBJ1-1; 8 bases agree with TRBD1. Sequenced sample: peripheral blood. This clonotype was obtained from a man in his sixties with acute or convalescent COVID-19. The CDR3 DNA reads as TGTGCCAGCAGCTCTCTACAGGGGGGGTCGACTGAAGCTTTCTTT. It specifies CASSSLQGGSTEAFF.